The 29 T cell receptor beta chains below were found in one sample sequenced in a study of T cells in Graves' hyperthyroidism and ophthalmopathy. TCR beta CDR3 regions were amplified from RNA transcripts. HTBI primers were used for first-round RT-PCR of the TCR CDR3. TCRdb analysed the multiplex PCR reads with MiXCR anew, one entry per CDR3 protein. Of approximately 420,000 distinct CDR3 sequences listed, roughly 13% are singletons. The sequenced sample consisted of blood. Every receptor here comes from a woman aged 18 to 35 with Graves' hyperthyroidism.

This clonotype was picked up many times. The J gene is TRBJ1-5, the V gene TRBV12-3 or TRBV12-4, with D possibly TRBD1 on 5 matching bases. V was shortened by 2 bases and J by 2 bases, with 7 bases between the two germline ends. This CDR3 has 14 residues. The CDR3 here is CASSLKGGNQPQHF. The CDR3, as DNA: TGTGCCAGCAGTTTAAAAGGGGGCAATCAGCCCCAGCATTTT.

This clonotype was observed many times. The V gene is TRBV28, the J gene TRBJ1-4, with no clear D. The CDR3 totals 15 residues. CDR1 is MDHEN, CDR2 SYDVKM, per germline. V lost 5 bases and J 3 bases, leaving 13 bases between the germline ends. CDR3 DNA sequence: TGTGCCAGCAGTCCTACACCGGCGGCTAATGAAAAACTGTTTTTT. This sequence encodes CASSPTPAANEKLFF. Based on the CDR3 plus reference TRBV28 and TRBJ1-4, the full variable domain is DVKVTQSSRYLVKRTGEKVFLECVQDMDHENMFWYRQDPGLGLRLIYFSYDVKMKEKGDIPEGYSVSREKKERFSLILESASTNQTSMYLCASSPTPAANEKLFFGSGTQLSVL.

This clonotype was counted between two and nine times. The chain combines TRBV6-4 with TRBJ1-5; tentative D call: TRBD1 (6 bases). Germline values: CDR1 MRHNA, CDR2 SNTAGT. The CDR3 spans 14 residues. Trimming removed 6 bases from V and 2 bases from J, with 11 bases in between. The CDR3 nucleotides are TGTGCCAGCAGCACAGGGATGGGCAATCAGCCCCAGCATTTT. It codes for CASSTGMGNQPQHF.

This clonotype was observed many times. The genes are TRBV7-2 and TRBJ1-1; possible D gene TRBD1, 5 bases. The CDR3 is 14 residues long. Trimming pared 5 bases from V and 0 bases from J, leaving 10 bases between. Germline CDR1 SGHTA, CDR2 FQGNSA. The CDR3: CASSKGPLNTEAFF. CDR3 coding DNA: TGTGCCAGCAGCAAGGGACCGTTGAACACTGAAGCTTTCTTT. Full variable domain (outside the CDR3, taken from reference TRBV7-2 and TRBJ1-1): GAGVSQSPSNKVTEKGKDVELRCDPISGHTALYWYRQSLGQGLEFLIYFQGNSAPDKSGLPSDRFSAERTGGSVSTLTIQRTQQEDSAVYLCASSKGPLNTEAFFGQGTRLTVV.

This clonotype showed up many times. V usage is TRBV30 and J usage is TRBJ1-5, with D uncertain. The ends were cut back, 2 bases at V and 2 bases at J, with 4 bases in the middle. Germline V lookup: CDR1 GTSNPN, CDR2 SVGIG (reference sequence). CDR3 length equals 12 residues. The CDR3 DNA reads TGTGCCTGGAGTCTCGGCAATCAGCCCCAGCATTTT. Its protein product is CAWSLGNQPQHF.

J is TRBJ1-3 and V is TRBV20-1; D unresolved. V was clipped by 0 bases and J by 0 bases, with 9 bases between them. The CDR3 sequence is 15 residues long. Germline CDR1 DFQATT, CDR2 SNEGSKA (reference sequence). CDR3 DNA sequence: TGCAGTGCTAGAGATAGCAACTACTCTGGAAACACCATATATTTT. Amino acids: CSARDSNYSGNTIYF.

This clonotype was seen at least ten times. CDR3 coding DNA: TGTGCCAGCAGTAGACAGGGAGGCGGCTACAATGAGCAGTTCTTC. Protein sequence: CASSRQGGGYNEQFF. The V call is TRBV12-3 or TRBV12-4, the J call TRBJ2-1, with D perhaps matching TRBD1 (7 bases). Between the trimmed V and J ends, which lost 5 bases and 3 bases, there was a span of 14 bases. The length of the CDR3 is 15 residues.

In this sample, this clonotype turned up many times. The chain combines TRBV5-8 with TRBJ1-1; D unclear. V dropped 2 bases and J dropped 2 bases, with 7 bases sitting between them. The germline V gene encodes CDR1 SGHTS and CDR2 YDEGEE. This CDR3 has 13 amino acids. In nucleotides, the CDR3 is TGTGCCAGCAGCTTAGAATCTAACACTGAAGCTTTCTTT. Translated: CASSLESNTEAFF. Full variable domain (remainder filled in from reference TRBV5-8 and TRBJ1-1): EAGVTQSPTHLIKTRGQQATLRCSPISGHTSVYWYQQALGLGLQFLLWYDEGEERNRGNFPPRFSGRQFPNYSSELNVNALELEDSALYLCASSLESNTEAFFGQGTRLTVV.

This clonotype was counted at least ten times. The rearrangement links TRBV2 to TRBJ1-1, with D tentatively TRBD1 (5 bases). Trimming cost V 4 bases and J 4 bases, with 13 bases left between them. Germline V lookup: CDR1 SNHLY, CDR2 FYNNEI. The CDR3 loop spans 14 amino acids. The CDR3 DNA is TGTGCCAGCAGTGGTAGGGGTGTTTCCACTGAAGCTTTCTTT. It specifies CASSGRGVSTEAFF.

There are many counts of this clonotype. The V and J genes are TRBV29-1 and TRBJ2-3; D possibly corresponds to TRBD2 (6 bases). The length of the CDR3 is 13 residues. Trimming cost V 2 bases and J 6 bases, with 12 bases left between them. Germline V gives CDR1 SQVTM, CDR2 ANQGSEA. The CDR3 DNA follows: TGCAGCGTTGAATTCGGGAGCTCCGATACGCAGTATTTT. It specifies CSVEFGSSDTQYF.

This clonotype was detected many times. CDR3 DNA sequence: TGTGCCAGCAGTTTACCTTTTGGGGACAGGGGGCGGTTTGAGCAGTTCTTC. It translates to CASSLPFGDRGRFEQFF. The chain joins TRBV12-3 or TRBV12-4 to TRBJ2-1; 12 bases are a match to TRBD1. CDR3 length: 17 amino acids. Germline trimming cut 2 bases from V and 9 bases from J; bases unmatched to any gene: 11.

This clonotype was recorded at least ten times. The CDR3 bases are TGTGCCAGCAGCACCACGTTTCTGGACCCCTACAATGAGCAGTTCTTC. Translated: CASSTTFLDPYNEQFF. V is TRBV28 and J is TRBJ2-1; D uncertain. The CDR3 covers 16 residues. The germline V and J ends were trimmed by 6 bases and 2 bases, with 17 bases remaining between them. Germline CDR1 reads MDHEN; CDR2 reads SYDVKM.

This clonotype was seen ten or more times. The rearrangement links TRBV11-3 to TRBJ2-1; 7 bases agree with TRBD2. V lost 1 base to trimming and J lost 4 bases; unmatched junction nucleotides: 1. CDR1 SGHNT and CDR2 YENEEA come from the germline V gene. The CDR3 runs 14 residues. The CDR3 region has the DNA TGTGCCAGCAGCTTAGGGCGGGAGTACAATGAGCAGTTCTTC. Encoded protein: CASSLGREYNEQFF.

Ten or more counts support this clonotype. V usage is TRBV11-2 and J usage is TRBJ2-5; 7 nucleotides match TRBD2. The germline V gene encodes CDR1 SGHAT and CDR2 FQNNGV. J gave up 0 bases and V 3 bases, and 7 bases lay outside the gene matches. The CDR3 is 16 residues long. The CDR3 sequence: CASSLGLAVYQETQYF. The CDR3 DNA reads TGTGCCAGCAGCTTGGGCCTAGCGGTGTACCAAGAGACCCAGTACTTC.

There are many counts of this clonotype. V is TRBV28 and J is TRBJ1-5; 7 nucleotides align to TRBD1. Germline V gene data show CDR1 as MDHEN and CDR2 as SYDVKM. The CDR3 runs 17 residues. Losses at the gene ends were 3 bases for V and 6 bases for J; bases not matched to a gene: 14. The CDR3 nucleotides are TGTGCCAGCAGTTTTTCTCTTGGGGGCAGGGGGTCTCAGCCCCAGCATTTT. This gives the protein CASSFSLGGRGSQPQHF.

In the case of this clonotype: A read error may explain this, as a much larger clone is one base away. J is TRBJ2-7 and V is TRBV12-3 or TRBV12-4; D gene unclear. CDR3 length: 15 amino acids. The CDR3 region has the DNA TGTGCCAACAGTTTAAACCCCGGCGCCTCCTACGAGCAGTACTTC. Its translation is CANSLNPGASYEQYF.

The gene calls are TRBV28 and TRBJ2-2; D possibly corresponds to TRBD1 (6 bases). The V and J ends lost 6 bases and 0 bases respectively, with 14 bases between them. Germline V gene lookup returns CDR1 MDHEN and CDR2 SYDVKM. The CDR3 has 16 residues. In DNA form, the CDR3 reads TGTGCCAGCAGGCCACGGACAGTCGCGAACACCGGGGAGCTGTTTTTT. Translating gives CASRPRTVANTGELFF.

Details on this clonotype: One end of the junction fails to match germline, which may point to a read error. This sequence joins TRBV12-3 or TRBV12-4 and TRBJ1-1; no clear D. This CDR3 is built from 13 residues. As DNA, the CDR3 is TGTGCCAGCTTCGGTCATCTGAACACTGGAGCTTTCTTT. Translating gives CASFGHLNTGAFF.

This clonotype was seen only a few times. The V call is TRBV12-3 or TRBV12-4, the J call TRBJ2-6; D unclear. V was cut by 5 bases and J by 1 base, with 12 bases left in between. The CDR3 is 16 residues long. The CDR3 region is CASSPFKSSGANVLTF. In nucleotides, the CDR3 is TGTGCCAGCAGTCCGTTTAAGTCGTCTGGGGCCAACGTCCTGACTTTC.

This clonotype appeared once. A much larger clone sits a single nucleotide away, making a read error possible. The chain carries TRBV14 and TRBJ2-1; the match to TRBD2 covers 8 bases. Near its end, the DNA agrees better with TRBJ2-7, so the J call may be wrong. The CDR3 is 15 residues long. Germline V gene data show CDR1 as SGHDN and CDR2 as FVKESK. Here the CDR3 reads CASSQVAGGDNEQYF. DNA for the CDR3: TGTGCCAGCAGCCAAGTCGCGGGAGGTGACAATGAGCAGTACTTC.

This clonotype was seen ten or more times. J is TRBJ2-1 and V is TRBV5-1; 8 nucleotides align to TRBD1. The CDR3 runs 17 residues. V dropped 4 bases and J dropped 4; count of bases not matched to a gene: 13. The germline CDR1 and CDR2 sequences are SGHRS and YFSETQ. In nucleotides, the CDR3 is TGCGCCAGCAGCCCAACCACCGGGACAGGTATTTACAATGAGCAGTTCTTC. Translated, it gives CASSPTTGTGIYNEQFF.

This clonotype was counted many times. The V gene is TRBV4-1, the J gene TRBJ1-1; unclear D gene. Germline V gene data show CDR1 as MGHRA and CDR2 as YSYEKL. The CDR3 runs to 11 residues. V was pared by 1 base and J by 11 bases, with 8 bases between. The CDR3 region is CASSQGLKAFF. The CDR3 region has the DNA TGCGCCAGCAGCCAAGGGCTAAAGGCTTTCTTT.

This clonotype came up many times. The chain couples TRBV7-2 to TRBJ1-1; no clear D. The CDR3 extends over 13 amino acids. V lost 5 bases and J lost 4, with 11 bases in between. Per the germline V gene, CDR1 is SGHTA and CDR2 is FQGNSA. The CDR3 sequence: CASSPGPATEAFF. In nucleotides, the CDR3 is TGTGCCAGCAGCCCCGGACCGGCCACTGAAGCTTTCTTT.

The sample holds many counts of this clonotype. The rearrangement links TRBV2 to TRBJ1-4, with 7 bases lining up with TRBD1. J gave up 0 bases and V 7 bases, and 5 bases lay outside the gene matches. The CDR3 extends over 15 amino acids. Germline assignment: CDR1 SNHLY and CDR2 FYNNEI. DNA of the CDR3: TGTGCCAGCAACTCCAGGGGGACAACTAATGAAAAACTGTTTTTT. Residues: CASNSRGTTNEKLFF.

This rearrangement joins TRBV27 to TRBJ1-1, with 8 bases lining up with TRBD1. CDR1 is MNHEY, CDR2 SMNVEV, per germline (reference sequence). CDR3 length: 13 residues. The junction had 4 bases not matched to a gene; V was cut back by 4 bases and J by 6 bases. The DNA for the CDR3 is TGTGCCAGCAGTTCATGGACAGGGTCTGAAGCTTTCTTT. This encodes CASSSWTGSEAFF.

Only one count was recorded for this clonotype. The chain links TRBV4-3 to TRBJ2-2, with no clear D. Germline assignment: CDR1 LGHNA and CDR2 YSLEER. V lost 0 bases to trimming and J lost 3 bases, with 11 bases between them. The CDR3 covers 16 residues. The CDR3 loop is CASSQEVYRDTGELFF. In nucleotides, the CDR3 is TGCGCCAGCAGCCAAGAAGTCTATAGGGACACCGGGGAGCTGTTTTTT.

This clonotype has at least ten counts. The chain joins TRBV28 to TRBJ2-1, with 7 bases matching TRBD1. Per the germline V gene, CDR1 is MDHEN and CDR2 is SYDVKM. V lost 5 bases to trimming and J lost 5 bases; unmatched junction nucleotides: 6. This CDR3 contains 14 residues. The CDR3 spells CASSGRDRDNEQFF. CDR3 sequence (DNA): TGTGCCAGCAGTGGTCGTGACAGGGACAATGAGCAGTTCTTC.

At least ten counts were recorded for this clonotype. The CDR3 DNA sequence: TGCAGTGCCACTCTCGGGGGCAAGGGATACGAGCAGTACTTC. It codes for CSATLGGKGYEQYF. The chain has TRBV20-1 and TRBJ2-7, with D tentatively TRBD1 or TRBD2 (6 bases each). Trimming shortened V by 6 bases and J by 4 bases, and 19 bases separated the two germline ends. This CDR3 comprises 14 residues. CDR1 is DFQATT, CDR2 SNEGSKA, per germline (reference sequence).

The genes are TRBV12-3 or TRBV12-4 and TRBJ1-1, with D perhaps matching TRBD1 (6 bases). V lost 6 bases and J lost 0, with 17 bases in between. This CDR3 is built from 16 residues. The CDR3 DNA reads TGTGCCAGCAGCTTCCGGGACAAACGCATGAACACTGAAGCTTTCTTT. Translated, it gives CASSFRDKRMNTEAFF.